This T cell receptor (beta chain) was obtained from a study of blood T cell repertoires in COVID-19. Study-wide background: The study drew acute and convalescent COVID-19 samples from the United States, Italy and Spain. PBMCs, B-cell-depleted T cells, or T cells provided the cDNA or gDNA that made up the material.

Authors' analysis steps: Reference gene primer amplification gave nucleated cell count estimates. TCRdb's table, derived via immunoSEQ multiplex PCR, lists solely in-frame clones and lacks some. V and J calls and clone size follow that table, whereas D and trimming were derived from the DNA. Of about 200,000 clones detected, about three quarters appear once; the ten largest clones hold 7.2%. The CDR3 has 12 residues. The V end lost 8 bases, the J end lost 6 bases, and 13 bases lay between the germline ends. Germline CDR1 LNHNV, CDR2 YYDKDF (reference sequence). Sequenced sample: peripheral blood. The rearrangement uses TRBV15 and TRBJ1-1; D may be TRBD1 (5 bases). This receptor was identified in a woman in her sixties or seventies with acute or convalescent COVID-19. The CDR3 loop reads CATGPRGAEAFF. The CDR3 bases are TGTGCCACCGGTCCAAGGGGCGCTGAAGCTTTCTTT.